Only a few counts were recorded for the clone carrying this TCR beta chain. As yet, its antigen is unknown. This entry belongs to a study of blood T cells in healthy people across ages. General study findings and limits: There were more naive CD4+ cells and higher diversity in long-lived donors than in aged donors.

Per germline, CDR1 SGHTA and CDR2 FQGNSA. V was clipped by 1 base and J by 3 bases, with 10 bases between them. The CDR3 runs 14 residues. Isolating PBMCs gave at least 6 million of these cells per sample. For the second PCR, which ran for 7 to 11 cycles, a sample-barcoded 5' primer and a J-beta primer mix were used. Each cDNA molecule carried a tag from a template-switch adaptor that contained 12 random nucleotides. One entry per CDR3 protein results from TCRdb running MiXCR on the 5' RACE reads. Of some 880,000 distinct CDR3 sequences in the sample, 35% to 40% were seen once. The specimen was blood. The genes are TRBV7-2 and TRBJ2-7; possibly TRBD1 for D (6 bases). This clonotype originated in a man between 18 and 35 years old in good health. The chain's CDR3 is CASSLVQGNYEQYF. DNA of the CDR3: TGTGCCAGCAGCTTAGTGCAGGGGAACTACGAGCAGTACTTC.